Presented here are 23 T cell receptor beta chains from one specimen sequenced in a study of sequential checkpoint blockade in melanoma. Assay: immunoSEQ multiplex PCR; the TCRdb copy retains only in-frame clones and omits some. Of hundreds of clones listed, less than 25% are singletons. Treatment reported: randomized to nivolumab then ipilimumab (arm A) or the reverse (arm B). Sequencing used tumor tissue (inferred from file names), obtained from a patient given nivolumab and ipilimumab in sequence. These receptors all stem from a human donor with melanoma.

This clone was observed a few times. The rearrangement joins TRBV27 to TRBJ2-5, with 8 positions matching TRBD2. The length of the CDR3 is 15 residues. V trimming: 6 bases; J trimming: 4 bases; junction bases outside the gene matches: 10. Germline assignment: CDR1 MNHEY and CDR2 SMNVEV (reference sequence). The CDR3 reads CASSPLTGGPETQYF. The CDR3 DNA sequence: TGTGCCAGCAGCCCCCTAACGGGAGGGCCAGAGACCCAGTACTTC.

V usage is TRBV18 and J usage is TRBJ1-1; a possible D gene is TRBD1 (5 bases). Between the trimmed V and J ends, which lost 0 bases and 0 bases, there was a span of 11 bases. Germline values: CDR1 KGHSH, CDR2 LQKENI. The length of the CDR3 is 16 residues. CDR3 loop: CASSPPLAGLNTEAFF. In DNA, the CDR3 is TGTGCCAGCTCACCACCTCTCGCAGGGCTGAACACTGAAGCTTTCTTT.

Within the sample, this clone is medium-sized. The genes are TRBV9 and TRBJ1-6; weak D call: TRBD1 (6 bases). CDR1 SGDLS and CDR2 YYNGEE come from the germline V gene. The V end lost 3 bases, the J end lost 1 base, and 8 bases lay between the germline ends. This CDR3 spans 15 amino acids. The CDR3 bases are TGTGCCAGCAGCGCAGGGGCATCCTATAATTCACCCCTCCACTTT. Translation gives CASSAGASYNSPLHF.

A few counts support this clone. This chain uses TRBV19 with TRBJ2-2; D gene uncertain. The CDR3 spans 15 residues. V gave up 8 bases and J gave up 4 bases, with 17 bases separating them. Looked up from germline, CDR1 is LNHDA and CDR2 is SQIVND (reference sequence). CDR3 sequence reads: CASSLGTRATGELFF. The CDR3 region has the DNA TGTGCCAGTTCGCTTGGCACCCGAGCCACCGGGGAGCTGTTTTTT.

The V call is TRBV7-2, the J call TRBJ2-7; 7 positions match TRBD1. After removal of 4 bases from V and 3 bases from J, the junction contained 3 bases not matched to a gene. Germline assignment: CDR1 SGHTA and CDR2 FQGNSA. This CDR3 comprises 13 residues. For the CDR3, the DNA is TGTGCCAGCAGCTACAGGGGCGGCTACGAGCAGTACTTC. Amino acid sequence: CASSYRGGYEQYF.

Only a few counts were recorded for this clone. The CDR3 sequence: CASSPEGGGRLHEQYF. In nucleotides, the CDR3 is TGTGCCAGCTCACCAGAGGGCGGGGGGCGGCTTCACGAGCAGTACTTC. V and J are TRBV18 and TRBJ2-7; TRBD2 agrees at 8 bases. The CDR3 contains 16 residues. In germline, CDR1 is KGHSH, CDR2 LQKENI. Germline trimming cut 2 bases from V and 5 bases from J; bases unmatched to any gene: 11.

The CDR3 DNA reads as TGTGCCAGTAGTATAGACCGACAGGGAGGTGGCTACACCTTC. Translated: CASSIDRQGGGYTF. The chain is built from TRBV19 and TRBJ1-2, with 7 bases aligning to TRBD1. V lost 0 bases and J lost 7; bases outside the gene matches: 5. The CDR3 runs 14 residues. The germline V gene encodes CDR1 LNHDA and CDR2 SQIVND (reference sequence).

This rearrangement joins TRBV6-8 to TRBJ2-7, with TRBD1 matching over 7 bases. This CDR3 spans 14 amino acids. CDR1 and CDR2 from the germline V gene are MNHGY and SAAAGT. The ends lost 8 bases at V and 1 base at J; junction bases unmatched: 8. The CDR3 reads CASGGDRVSYEQYF. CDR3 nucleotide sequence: TGTGCCAGCGGGGGAGACAGGGTTTCCTACGAGCAGTACTTC.

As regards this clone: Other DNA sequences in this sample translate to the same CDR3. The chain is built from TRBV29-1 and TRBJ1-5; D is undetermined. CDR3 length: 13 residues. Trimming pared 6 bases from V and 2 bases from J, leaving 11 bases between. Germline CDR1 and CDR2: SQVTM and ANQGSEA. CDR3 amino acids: CSVDTGGNQPQHF. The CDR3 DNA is TGCAGCGTAGACACGGGAGGCAATCAGCCCCAGCATTTT.

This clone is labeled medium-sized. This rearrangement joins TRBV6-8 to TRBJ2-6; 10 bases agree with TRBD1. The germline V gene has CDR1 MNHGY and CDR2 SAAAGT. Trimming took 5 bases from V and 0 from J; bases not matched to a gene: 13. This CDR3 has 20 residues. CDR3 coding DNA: TGTGCCAGCAGTGGCTTTGCAGCAGGGACAGGGGCCTCTGGGGCCAACGTCCTGACTTTC. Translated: CASSGFAAGTGASGANVLTF.

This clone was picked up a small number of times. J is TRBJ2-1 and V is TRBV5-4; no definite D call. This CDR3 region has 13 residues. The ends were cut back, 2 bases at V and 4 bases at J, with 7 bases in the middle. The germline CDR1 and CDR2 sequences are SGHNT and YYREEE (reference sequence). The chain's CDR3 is CASSLEQYNEQFF. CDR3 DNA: TGTGCCAGCAGCTTAGAGCAGTACAATGAGCAGTTCTTC.

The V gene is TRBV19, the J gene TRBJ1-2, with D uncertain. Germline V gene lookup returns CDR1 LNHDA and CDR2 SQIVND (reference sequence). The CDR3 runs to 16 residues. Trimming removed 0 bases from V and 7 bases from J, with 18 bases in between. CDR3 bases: TGTGCCAGTAGTATAGATCACGGTAGTAGTTCGCGTGGCTACACCTTC. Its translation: CASSIDHGSSSRGYTF.

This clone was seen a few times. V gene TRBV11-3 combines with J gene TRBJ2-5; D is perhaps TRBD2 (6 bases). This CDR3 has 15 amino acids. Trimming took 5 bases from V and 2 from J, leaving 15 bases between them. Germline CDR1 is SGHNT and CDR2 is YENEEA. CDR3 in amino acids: CASSLPGTPQETQYF. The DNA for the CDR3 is TGTGCCAGCAGCCTTCCAGGGACTCCTCAAGAGACCCAGTACTTC.

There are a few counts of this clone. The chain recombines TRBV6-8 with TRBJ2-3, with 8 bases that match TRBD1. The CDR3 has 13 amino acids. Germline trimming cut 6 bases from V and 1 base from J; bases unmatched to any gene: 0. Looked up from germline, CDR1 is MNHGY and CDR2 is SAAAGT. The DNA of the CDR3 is TGTGCCAGCAGGGGACAGGGCACAGATACGCAGTATTTT. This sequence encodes CASRGQGTDTQYF.

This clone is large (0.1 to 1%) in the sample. Here the CDR3 DNA reads TGTGCCAGCAGCCCCGGGACTACCACAGAGACCCAGTACTTC. It encodes CASSPGTTTETQYF. The chain uses TRBV11-3 and TRBJ2-5; 7 positions agree with TRBD2. The CDR3 contains 14 residues. V trimming: 5 bases; J trimming: 4 bases; junction bases outside the gene matches: 7. The germline V gene has CDR1 SGHNT and CDR2 YENEEA.

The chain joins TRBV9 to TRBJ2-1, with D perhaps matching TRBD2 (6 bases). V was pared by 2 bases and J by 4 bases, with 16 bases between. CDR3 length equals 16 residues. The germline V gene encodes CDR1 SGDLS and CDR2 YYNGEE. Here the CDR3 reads CASSVRGTRNYNEQFF. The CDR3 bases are TGTGCCAGCAGCGTCCGAGGGACTCGCAATTACAATGAGCAGTTCTTC.

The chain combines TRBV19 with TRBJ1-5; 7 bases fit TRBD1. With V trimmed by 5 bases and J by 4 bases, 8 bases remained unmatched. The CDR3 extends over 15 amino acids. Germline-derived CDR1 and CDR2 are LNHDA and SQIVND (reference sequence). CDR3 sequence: CASSSRDSLNQPQHF. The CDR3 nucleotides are TGTGCCAGTAGTTCCCGGGACAGCTTAAATCAGCCCCAGCATTTT.

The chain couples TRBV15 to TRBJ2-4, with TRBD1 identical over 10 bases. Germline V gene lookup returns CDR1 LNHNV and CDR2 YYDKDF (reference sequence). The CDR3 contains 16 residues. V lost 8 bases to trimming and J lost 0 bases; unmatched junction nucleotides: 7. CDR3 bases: TGTGCCACCCAATCGGACAGGGGGATAGCCAAAAACATTCAGTACTTC. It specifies CATQSDRGIAKNIQYF. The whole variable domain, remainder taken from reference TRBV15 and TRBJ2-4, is DAMVIQNPRYQVTQFGKPVTLSCSQTLNHNVMYWYQQKSSQAPKLLFHYYDKDFNNEADTPDNFQSRRPNTSFCFLDIRSPGLGDTAMYLCATQSDRGIAKNIQYFGAGTRLSVL.

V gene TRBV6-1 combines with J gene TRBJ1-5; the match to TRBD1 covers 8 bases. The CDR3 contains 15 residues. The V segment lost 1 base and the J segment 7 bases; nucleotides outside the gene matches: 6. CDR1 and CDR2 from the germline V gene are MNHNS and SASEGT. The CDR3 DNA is TGTGCCAGCAGTGAAGGACAGGGGATACGGCAGCCCCAGCATTTT. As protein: CASSEGQGIRQPQHF.

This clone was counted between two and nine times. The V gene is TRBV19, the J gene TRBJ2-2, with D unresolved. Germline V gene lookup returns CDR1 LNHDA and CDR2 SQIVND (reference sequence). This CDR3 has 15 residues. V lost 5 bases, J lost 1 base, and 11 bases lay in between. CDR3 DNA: TGTGCCAGTAGTCCCCCCCTGGGGAACACCGGGGAGCTGTTTTTT. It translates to CASSPPLGNTGELFF.

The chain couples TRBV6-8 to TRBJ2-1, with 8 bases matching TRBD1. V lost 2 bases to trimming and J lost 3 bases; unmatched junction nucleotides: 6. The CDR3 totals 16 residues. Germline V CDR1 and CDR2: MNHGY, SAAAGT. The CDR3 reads CASSYGGQGNYNEQFF. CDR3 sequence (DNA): TGTGCCAGCAGTTACGGAGGACAGGGTAACTACAATGAGCAGTTCTTC.

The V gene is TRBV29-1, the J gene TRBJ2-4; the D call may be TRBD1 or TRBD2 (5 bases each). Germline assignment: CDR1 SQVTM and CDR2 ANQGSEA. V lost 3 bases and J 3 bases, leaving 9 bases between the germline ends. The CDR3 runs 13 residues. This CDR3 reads CSVEGVGKNIQYF. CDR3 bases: TGCAGCGTTGAGGGGGTAGGCAAAAACATTCAGTACTTC.

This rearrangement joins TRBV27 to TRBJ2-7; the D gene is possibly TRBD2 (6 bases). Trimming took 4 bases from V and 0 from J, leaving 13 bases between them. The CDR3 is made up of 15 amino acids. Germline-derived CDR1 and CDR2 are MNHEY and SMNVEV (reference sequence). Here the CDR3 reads CASSSSGPSSYEQYF. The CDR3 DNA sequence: TGTGCCAGCAGTTCCAGCGGGCCCAGCTCCTACGAGCAGTACTTC.